These T cell receptor beta chains were read from a single sample in a study of shared clonotypes between healthy human individuals. Assay used: immunoSEQ multiplex PCR; TCRdb lists only in-frame clones, some missing. The repertoire consists of about 2.4 million clones, with 90% to 95% occurring once and the leading ten covering 0.36%. Specimen: naive CD4+ T cells from PBMCs. The receptors were sampled from a man aged 18 to 30 in good health. Some clones in this sample may be carry-over from other donors' samples. CDR3s include the opening cysteine and the closing phenylalanine or tryptophan. A D gene is named only where the DNA matches it firmly. Clone sizes are given selectively: once, few, many, or a class where the clone is expanded.

V gene: TRBV7-2; clone size: NA; J gene: TRBJ1-2; D gene: TRBD1; CDR3 protein: CASSSSGTGPLNYGYTF; CDR3 DNA: TGTGCCAGCAGCTCTTCCGGGACAGGGCCGCTTAACTATGGCTACACCTTC
V gene: TRBV7-9; clone size: NA; J gene: TRBJ2-3; D gene: NA; CDR3 protein: CASTGPRTVEATDTQYF; CDR3 DNA: TGTGCCAGCACCGGGCCCCGGACAGTCGAGGCCACAGATACGCAGTATTTT
V gene: TRBV5-1; clone size: NA; J gene: TRBJ2-3; D gene: NA; CDR3 protein: CASSLAFRGTDTQYF; CDR3 DNA: TGCGCCAGCAGCTTGGCCTTCAGAGGCACAGATACGCAGTATTTT
V gene: TRBV6-6; clone size: NA; J gene: TRBJ1-1; D gene: NA; CDR3 protein: CASISIRGDSEAFF; CDR3 DNA: TGTGCCAGCATCTCAATAAGGGGGGACTCTGAAGCTTTCTTT
V gene: TRBV27; clone size: once; J gene: TRBJ1-3; D gene: TRBD1; CDR3 protein: CASRDRGLDVGNTIYF; CDR3 DNA: TGTGCCAGCCGGGACAGGGGGCTTGATGTTGGAAACACCATATATTTT
V gene: TRBV28; clone size: NA; J gene: TRBJ2-1; D gene: TRBD2; CDR3 protein: CASSSIRGTSGNNEQFF; CDR3 DNA: TGTGCCAGCAGTTCGATCAGAGGGACTAGCGGGAACAATGAGCAGTTCTTC
V gene: TRBV5-1; clone size: NA; J gene: TRBJ2-3; D gene: TRBD2; CDR3 protein: CASVRIAGVTDTQYF; CDR3 DNA: TGCGCCAGCGTGCGTATAGCGGGAGTTACAGATACGCAGTATTTT
V gene: TRBV10-3; clone size: NA; J gene: TRBJ2-3; D gene: NA; CDR3 protein: CAIKWAGTTDTQYF; CDR3 DNA: TGTGCCATCAAATGGGCGGGAACCACAGATACGCAGTATTTT
V gene: TRBV7-2; clone size: NA; J gene: TRBJ2-7; D gene: TRBD2; CDR3 protein: CASSQGSGSSYEQYF; CDR3 DNA: TGTGCCAGCAGCCAAGGTAGCGGGAGTTCCTACGAGCAGTACTTC
V gene: TRBV15; clone size: NA; J gene: TRBJ1-1; D gene: NA; CDR3 protein: CATSRHREQAFF; CDR3 DNA: TGTGCCACCAGCCGTCACAGGGAACAAGCTTTCTTT
V gene: TRBV2; clone size: NA; J gene: TRBJ2-7; D gene: TRBD1; CDR3 protein: CASSLRTGTYEQYF; CDR3 DNA: TGTGCCAGCAGTCTTCGGACAGGAACCTACGAGCAGTACTTC
V gene: TRBV7-8; clone size: NA; J gene: TRBJ2-3; D gene: NA; CDR3 protein: CASRPTGANTDTQYF; CDR3 DNA: TGTGCCAGCAGACCCACGGGGGCGAACACAGATACGCAGTATTTT
V gene: TRBV7-5; clone size: NA; J gene: TRBJ1-5; D gene: NA; CDR3 protein: CVRSSSGPQGGQPQHF; CDR3 DNA: TGTGTCAGAAGCTCCTCCGGGCCTCAGGGGGGCCAGCCCCAGCATTTT
V gene: TRBV5-1; clone size: NA; J gene: TRBJ2-3; D gene: TRBD2; CDR3 protein: CASRLLGLAGTDTQYF; CDR3 DNA: TGCGCCAGCAGGTTGTTAGGTCTAGCGGGCACAGATACGCAGTATTTT
V gene: TRBV11-2; clone size: NA; J gene: TRBJ2-1; D gene: NA; CDR3 protein: CASSLGPVNNEQFF; CDR3 DNA: TGTGCCAGCAGCTTAGGCCCGGTAAACAATGAGCAGTTCTTC
V gene: TRBV28; clone size: NA; J gene: TRBJ1-6; D gene: NA; CDR3 protein: CAIAPMRGSNSPLHF; CDR3 DNA: TGTGCCATCGCCCCAATGCGGGGGTCGAATTCACCCCTCCACTTT
V gene: TRBV19; clone size: NA; J gene: TRBJ2-3; D gene: TRBD1; CDR3 protein: CASSMARGRGDTQYF; CDR3 DNA: TGTGCCAGTAGTATGGCCAGGGGGCGTGGAGATACGCAGTATTTT
V gene: TRBV6-5; clone size: NA; J gene: TRBJ1-2; D gene: NA; CDR3 protein: CASSYRPGADGYTF; CDR3 DNA: TGTGCCAGCAGTTACCGGCCGGGGGCTGACGGCTACACCTTC
V gene: TRBV20-1; clone size: few; J gene: TRBJ1-1; D gene: TRBD1; CDR3 protein: CSARAQGAPFF; CDR3 DNA: TGCAGTGCTAGAGCCCAGGGGGCGCCATTCTTT
V gene: TRBV7-3; clone size: few; J gene: TRBJ2-7; D gene: TRBD2; CDR3 protein: CASSGSTTSDSSYEQYF; CDR3 DNA: TGTGCCAGCAGCGGATCGACAACTAGCGATAGCTCCTACGAGCAGTACTTC
V gene: TRBV5-6; clone size: NA; J gene: TRBJ2-5; D gene: NA; CDR3 protein: CASSPRSHGEETQYF; CDR3 DNA: TGTGCCAGCAGCCCCCGGTCACATGGGGAAGAGACCCAGTACTTC